This T cell receptor (beta chain) was sequenced for a study of cytomegalovirus exposure and HLA in healthy donors (TCRdb year 2017). Concerning the study at large: In an earlier analysis of 587 of the donors, around 300 Gb of sequence data and some 120 million unique TCR beta sequences from 150 million to 200 million T cells were reported. An early release that covered about 600 HLA-typed donors contained about 300 gigabases of sequencing data and tens of millions of unique TCR sequences. Of the 350 to 450 genotyped donors, over 70% fell in the genetic ancestry cluster associated with self-reported Caucasian donors. The study was designed to test whether signatures of past pathogen exposure could be identified by cataloging public T cell receptors. The study profiled the T cell repertoires of 500 to 800 subjects by immunosequencing and related them to cytomegalovirus serostatus. Besides the first cohort of about 730 subjects, a separate validation cohort made up of 120 different subjects was used. High-throughput TCR immunosequencing, statistical association of individual TCRs with disease status, and machine learning were combined to predict cytomegalovirus infection status. To study patterns of TCR occurrence, a later analysis re-analyzed previously published TCR beta repertoires from just over 650 donors and added high-resolution HLA genotyping. In the later analysis, no new phenotypic data were used to find candidate immune exposures; instead, reliance was placed on TCR beta sequences and their occurrence across donors. An earlier analysis of several hundred of the donors applied high-throughput TCR beta sequencing to assess whether each TCR beta V gene segment acted as functional or pseudogenic. Donor age, sex, ethnicity and CMV serostatus were collected together with the repertoire data. In a later genetic analysis, genome-wide SNP genotypes for about three fifths of the 666 donors were used, and that subset was treated as a discovery cohort. All discovery cohort repertoires had been generated using a single sequencing platform. HLA typing included class I and class II loci at four-digit resolution. The number of donors typed differed by locus, with 629-630 for A, B, C, DRB1 and DQB1, more than 500 for DQA1, 600 to 610 for DPA1, and some 440 for DPB1. Roughly 5 DR-DQ haplotypes were handled as single units for association and clustering, since linkage in the cohort was strong. On average, 235,054 unique TCR beta nucleotide sequences were sequenced per donor among about 400 genotyped donors of the cohort, with about 19% of those sequences being non-productive. The paper as a whole reports these results and caveats: A group of highly shared sequence variants was considered likely to be a technical artifact of the sequencing pipeline. Sequencing depth was assumed to be roughly uniform across donors in the presence/absence analyses, though that assumption may not hold. A further reported finding was that TCR beta sequences accurately predicted the HLA-A and HLA-B alleles for most subjects in the first cohort. At a false discovery rate of 0.05, a later analysis linked around 15,000 TCR beta sequences to specific HLA alleles. In both the original and validation cohorts, the classifier was reported to diagnose cytomegalovirus status with high specificity and sensitivity. A total of around 150 TCR beta chains were listed by the study as associated with cytomegalovirus. Correlated functional status among segregating V segments might reflect linkage disequilibrium, but an unknown experimental factor could not be ruled out. It was suggested by the authors that the approach could potentially be generalized to other disease states and immunological phenotypes. Broadly in line with IMGT annotations, most TCR beta V segments showed up in productive rearrangements about 87% or about 30% of the time in an earlier analysis of under 700 of the donors. A later genetic analysis reported fewer N-insertions in productive TCRs among donors in an Asian-associated ancestry cluster than the roughly 690-donor mean. A few of the identified cytomegalovirus-associated TCR beta chains were confirmed in vitro to be specific for cytomegalovirus antigens. When HLA alleles, especially DR and DQ, strongly co-occurred, attributing TCR associations to individual alleles was difficult. In a later analysis, the rate of TCR association differed among HLA loci, with DRB1 alleles having the most associated TCRs and HLA-C alleles having the fewest. Across donors, most TCR sequences were observed very rarely, whereas some public TCRs were present in many individuals. Because HLA typing was missing for some donors at each locus, association tests included only the typed subset. In a later analysis, HLA-associated TCR beta chains showed more clonal expansion and lower generation probabilities than non-associated chains that were equally common. Because counts were too low, 15 to 20 rarely observed V segments, including chromosome 9 orphons, were left out of the earlier analysis of 500 to 650 of the donors. Some IMGT-functional V segments, including TRBV6-2 and TRBV6-3, could not be distinguished by the 87-base-pair reads and were therefore excluded. V-gene and J-gene trimming of TCR beta chains was associated with a missense DCLRE1C variant in a later genetic analysis, and the association was replicated in an independent cohort. The only immune exposure information available for the cohort was CMV serostatus. A later analysis reported that several top co-occurrence clusters appeared linked to parvovirus B19, influenza, CMV and Epstein-Barr virus. The cohort was sequenced for TCR beta chains only, and without alpha or paired-chain data the features that could be detected were limited. In a later analysis, most CMV-associated TCR beta chains were found to appear HLA-restricted, with HLA associations seemingly driven largely by CMV exposure.

In total, roughly 670 healthy bone marrow donors made up the cohort. All cohort members were sampled while nominally healthy, although unrecorded immune exposures were likely present. The donor tested CMV seronegative and was one of the 352 seronegative cohort members. A peripheral blood sample was collected from each donor, and TCR beta sequencing was performed on peripheral blood mononuclear cells. Genomic DNA was extracted from the blood cell samples with the Qiagen DNeasy Blood Extraction Kit. Between the V and J ends, shortened by 5 bases and 8 bases respectively, the junction contains 15 bases. From the germline V gene, CDR1 is KGHSH and CDR2 is LQKENI. The CDR3 sequence holds 13 residues, the cysteine and phenylalanine included. Only the CDR3 region is kept as DNA, spanning 39 bases read in frame from base 1. To note about this clone: No cognate antigen has been identified for it. No base-level quality is on record; no much larger clone is a single base apart.

Library preparation employed the immunoSEQ multiplex PCR assay. For the multiplex PCR, a mixture combining 60 forward primers for TCR Vbeta segments and 13 reverse primers for TCR Jbeta segments was used. The CDR3 region of rearranged TCR beta genes was amplified from genomic DNA with a multiplex PCR assay. Amplified TCR beta libraries were sequenced as 87-base-pair reads on the Illumina HiSeq System. In the original analysis: In a later analysis, 80 million or so unique TCR beta chains were counted across the 650 to 700 repertoires, and roughly 9.9 million of these chains were shared by at least two donors. Raw reads were error-corrected and collapsed into unique sequences by a nearest-neighbor algorithm in which closely related sequences were merged to remove PCR and sequencing errors. V, D and J gene segments were assigned by aligning CDR3 sequences to IMGT reference sequences. For a sequence to be retained, a match of at least six nucleotides to both a V gene segment and a J gene segment was required. A rearrangement counted as productive if the CDR3 had no stop codons and remained in frame with V and J, and every other rearrangement counted as non-productive. CDR3 was defined according to IMGT convention as the region running from the second conserved V-encoded cysteine to the conserved J-encoded phenylalanine. Sequences without an unambiguous match to a single V gene segment were excluded from the earlier analysis of over 500 of the donors. An earlier analysis of approximately 590 of the donors classified V segments as functional when productive rearrangements were above 56.7% and as segregating when the standard deviation between donors was above 5%. A statistical classification framework was built to diagnose cytomegalovirus status from the catalog of TCR beta chain sequences. In a later analysis, V and J genes were assigned by comparing TCR nucleotide sequences against IMGT/GENE-DB human TR gene sequences. The TCRdist pipeline was used in a later analysis to assign CDR3 sequences and most-parsimonious VDJ recombination scenarios. In a later analysis, each TCR beta chain was defined by its CDR3 amino acid sequence together with its V-gene family, and reads without a unique V-gene family were excluded. To address suspected cross-contamination and a sequencing artifact, a later analysis removed several hundred highly shared, low-generation-probability nucleotide sequences. In a later analysis, a clonal expansion index for each public chain was calculated from normalized within-repertoire ranks of inferred template counts. A later analysis computed generation probabilities with a VDJ recombination model fitted to out-of-frame rearrangements, and checked the results against IGoR. A later analysis scored TCR-TCR, TCR-HLA and TCR-CMV co-occurrence with hypergeometric tests, applying a repertoire-size bias correction to TCR pairs. To estimate false discovery rates, a later analysis permuted the HLA or CMV assignments 20 times. A later analysis grouped co-occurring TCRs with DBSCAN, adding TCRdist sequence similarity when clustering within HLA-allele-positive subsets. Co-occurrence clustering excluded repertoires with fewer than 30,000 or more than 120,000 public chains, plus five with anomalous nucleotide sharing. The immuneACCESS repertoire file appears here via TCRdb, limited to in-frame rearrangements. These files lack a portion of the clones; in checked studies, under half of the deficit traces to unresolved V genes, and the cause of the others is not known. The V and J calls and clone size were taken over from that table, and D and trimming were inferred from the DNA. The sample yields some 120,000 clones; around 72% were counted once. The ten largest clones represent 3% to 4% of the sample.

The sequence was obtained from a man under 40 in good health and CMV-seronegative. Recombination linked TRBV18 to TRBJ1-1; possibly the D gene is TRBD1, per 6 matching bases. Sequenced: PBMCs. The CDR3 sequence is CASSIGTHREAFF. The sequenced DNA: TGTGCCAGCTCAATCGGGACACATAGAGAAGCTTTCTTT.